The clone carrying this T cell receptor beta chain was observed many times. Its matching antigen is unknown. The library protocol tagged individual cDNA molecules with unique molecular identifiers. Via MiXCR, TCRdb re-called the 5' RACE reads, giving one row per CDR3 protein. The table records tens of thousands of distinct CDR3 sequences, roughly 5.7% of them present only once. Trimming took 6 bases from V and 8 from J, leaving 13 bases between them. CDR3 length equals 13 residues. This record belongs to a study of early T cells in non-severe SARS-CoV-2 infection. Study details: Chains from this unsorted whole-blood bulk RNA could not be paired. General study results and limits: Comparison of clonotypes with VDJdb favored anti-spike CD8 responses while missing private and CD4 specificities.

The chain couples TRBV12-3 or TRBV12-4 to TRBJ1-4; TRBD1 might be the D (5 bases). Sequencing input: whole blood. This receptor was taken from an adult who was a healthcare worker with PCR-confirmed SARS-CoV-2 infection or an uninfected control (not recorded which). The CDR3 loop is CASRLRDREKLFF. The CDR3 bases are TGTGCCAGCAGACTACGGGACCGGGAAAAACTGTTTTTT.